This passage covers 26 T cell receptor beta chains from one sample sequenced in a study of blood T cell repertoires in COVID-19. Clones were sequenced by immunoSEQ multiplex PCR, and TCRdb holds only the in-frame ones, with some missing. The sample records roughly 120,000 clones, roughly 82% being singletons. Sequenced material: peripheral blood. These receptors came from a human donor in a cohort sampled during active COVID-19.

This clone is a singleton in its sample. V gene TRBV14 combines with J gene TRBJ2-7; 7 positions match TRBD2. CDR1 and CDR2 (germline): SGHDN, FVKESK. The length of the CDR3 is 13 residues. The ends lost 0 bases at V and 6 bases at J; junction bases unmatched: 2. The DNA for the CDR3 is TGTGCCAGCAGCCAAGATGCGGGGGTCGAGCAGTACTTC. Its translation: CASSQDAGVEQYF.

The J gene is TRBJ2-3, the V gene TRBV5-6, with 14 bases matching TRBD2. The CDR3 is made up of 17 amino acids. The V gene's germline CDR1 is SGHDT and CDR2 YYEEEE. Losses at the gene ends were 0 bases for V and 5 bases for J; bases not matched to a gene: 5. CDR3 sequence reads: CASSLEGTSGRGDTQYF. CDR3 nucleotides: TGTGCCAGCAGCTTGGAAGGGACTAGCGGGAGAGGAGATACGCAGTATTTT.

The gene calls are TRBV7-9 and TRBJ2-6; D unresolved. The V end lost 2 bases, the J end lost 0 bases, and 11 bases lay between the germline ends. CDR1 is SEHNR and CDR2 is FQNEAQ in the germline V gene (reference sequence). The CDR3 length is 17 residues. The CDR3 here is CASSLTSQHSGANVLTF. In nucleotides, the CDR3 is TGTGCCAGCAGCTTAACGTCACAGCACTCTGGGGCCAACGTCCTGACTTTC.

J is TRBJ1-5 and V is TRBV19; D may be TRBD1 (6 bases). Between the trimmed V and J ends, which lost 3 bases and 3 bases, there was a span of 9 bases. Germline CDR1 reads LNHDA; CDR2 reads SQIVND (reference sequence). The CDR3 runs 14 residues. CDR3 in amino acids: CASSITGINQPQHF. CDR3 sequence (DNA): TGTGCCAGTAGTATTACAGGGATCAATCAGCCCCAGCATTTT.

In the case of this clone: A junction boundary mismatches the germline segment, possibly from a read error. This chain connects TRBV4-1 to TRBJ1-6; possibly TRBD1 for D (5 bases). Germline CDR1 MGHRA, CDR2 YSYEKL. The CDR3 consists of 13 residues. CDR3 sequence reads: CASSGGYNSPLHF. In DNA form, the CDR3 reads TGCGCCAGCAGCGGGGGGTATAATTCTCCCCTCCACTTT.

The chain combines TRBV27 with TRBJ2-3, with 7 bases lining up with TRBD1. Per the germline V gene, CDR1 is MNHEY and CDR2 is SMNVEV (reference sequence). This CDR3 has 15 amino acids. Trimming took 2 bases from V and 3 from J; bases not matched to a gene: 5. Here the CDR3 reads CASSLGPGGTDTQYF. In DNA form, the CDR3 reads TGTGCCAGCAGTTTAGGCCCAGGGGGAACAGATACGCAGTATTTT.

V usage is TRBV6-2 or TRBV6-3 and J usage is TRBJ1-5, with D perhaps TRBD1 (6 bases). Between the trimmed V and J ends, which lost 5 bases and 0 bases, there was a span of 11 bases. Germline V gene sequence: CDR1 MNHEY, CDR2 SVGEGT. This CDR3 region has 15 residues. CDR3 region: CASSKGQVSNQPQHF. DNA of the CDR3: TGTGCCAGCAGTAAGGGACAAGTTAGCAATCAGCCCCAGCATTTT.

The chain links TRBV6-5 to TRBJ2-3; TRBD2 might be the D (6 bases). Per germline, CDR1 MNHEY and CDR2 SVGAGI. CDR3 size: 15 residues. Trimming cost V 2 bases and J 2 bases, with 11 bases left between them. The CDR3 loop is CASSYAGKHTDTQYF. The DNA of the CDR3 is TGTGCCAGCAGTTACGCGGGGAAGCACACAGATACGCAGTATTTT.

The V call is TRBV27, the J call TRBJ1-2; tentatively, D is TRBD1 (5 bases). CDR1 and CDR2 from the germline V gene are MNHEY and SMNVEV (reference sequence). The V and J ends lost 4 bases and 7 bases respectively, with 19 bases between them. The CDR3 runs to 15 residues. DNA for the CDR3: TGTGCCAGCAGTTATGAATGGGAAGGGGTCGCTGGCTACACCTTC. It yields the protein CASSYEWEGVAGYTF.

This clone was counted between two and nine times. This chain connects TRBV5-1 to TRBJ1-2; D is uncertain. CDR1 SGHRS and CDR2 YFSETQ come from the germline V gene. Trimming took 0 bases from V and 3 from J, leaving 3 bases between them. This CDR3 is 12 amino acids long. DNA of the CDR3: TGCGCCAGCAGCTTGGGGCACTATGGCTACACCTTC. Translation: CASSLGHYGYTF.

The chain combines TRBV24-1 with TRBJ2-1; 9 nucleotides line up with TRBD1. Trimming at V came to 9 bases and at J to 6 bases, leaving 8 bases not matched to a gene. Germline V gene lookup returns CDR1 KGHDR and CDR2 SFDVKD. The CDR3 runs to 14 residues. In DNA form, the CDR3 reads TGTGCCACCCAGAGGGGGACAGGGTTCAATGAGCAGTTCTTC. Translation: CATQRGTGFNEQFF.

The rearrangement joins TRBV2 to TRBJ2-5; D is possibly TRBD1 (6 bases). From germline, CDR1 is SNHLY and CDR2 FYNNEI. CDR3 length equals 13 residues. Trimming left V 7 bases short and J 1 base short, with 10 bases between. CDR3 sequence (DNA): TGTGCCAGCACAGACAGGCGCCAAGAGACCCAGTACTTC. Its translation is CASTDRRQETQYF.

CDR3 protein: CAWSASGRPFNNEQFF. The CDR3 DNA follows: TGTGCCTGGAGTGCGAGCGGGAGGCCTTTTAACAATGAGCAGTTCTTC. This rearrangement joins TRBV30 to TRBJ2-1, with 9 bases lining up with TRBD2. Germline V gene data show CDR1 as GTSNPN and CDR2 as SVGIG (reference sequence). CDR3 length equals 16 residues. V trimming: 1 base; J trimming: 5 bases; junction bases outside the gene matches: 9.

The chain couples TRBV12-5 to TRBJ2-1; 11 positions agree with TRBD2. In germline, CDR1 is LGHNT, CDR2 FRNRAP. V shed 6 bases, J shed 4 bases, and the junction held 8 bases outside the gene matches. The CDR3 runs to 16 residues. DNA of the CDR3: TGTGCTAGTGGAGCCGGACTAGCGGGCAATTACAATGAGCAGTTCTTC. It is translated as CASGAGLAGNYNEQFF.

This clone was seen only once. The genes are TRBV19 and TRBJ1-5; D perhaps matches TRBD1 (6 bases). V dropped 6 bases and J dropped 4 bases, with 19 bases sitting between them. Germline V lookup: CDR1 LNHDA, CDR2 SQIVND (reference sequence). The CDR3 covers 16 residues. Written as DNA, the CDR3 is TGTGCCAGTAGCCAAACCTCCGGGACACCAAATCAGCCCCAGCATTTT. Its translation: CASSQTSGTPNQPQHF.

The chain uses TRBV7-9 and TRBJ2-4, with TRBD2 matching 12 bases. V was pared by 1 base and J by 2 bases, with 3 bases of the junction left unmatched. Germline values: CDR1 SEHNR, CDR2 FQNEAQ (reference sequence). The CDR3 is made up of 17 amino acids. In nucleotides, the CDR3 is TGTGCCAGCAGCTTAGGACTAGCGGGAGTTTCCAAAAACATTCAGTACTTC. It translates to CASSLGLAGVSKNIQYF.

This sequence joins TRBV30 and TRBJ1-2; the D gene is possibly TRBD1 (5 bases). V was trimmed by 4 bases and J by 7 bases, leaving 10 bases between them. The CDR3 has 11 residues. CDR1 GTSNPN and CDR2 SVGIG come from the germline V gene (reference sequence). CDR3 protein: CAWNAGGGYTF. CDR3 nucleotides: TGTGCCTGGAACGCCGGGGGTGGCTACACCTTC.

V usage is TRBV6-5 and J usage is TRBJ1-2; D perhaps matches TRBD1 (5 bases). The V and J ends lost 3 bases and 0 bases respectively, with 8 bases between them. The CDR3 consists of 14 residues. CDR1 is MNHEY and CDR2 is SVGAGI in the germline V gene. The CDR3 sequence is CASSYGGTNYGYTF. DNA of the CDR3: TGTGCCAGCAGTTATGGGGGGACTAACTATGGCTACACCTTC.

V is TRBV5-1 and J is TRBJ2-3; D is ambiguous. The CDR3 runs to 12 residues. V was shortened by 4 bases and J by 1 base, with 4 bases between the two germline ends. CDR1 is SGHRS, CDR2 YFSETQ, per germline. The CDR3 DNA reads TGCGCCAGCAGCGGAGGCACAGATACGCAGTATTTT. Its translation is CASSGGTDTQYF.

This clone has a single count. The genes are TRBV5-5 and TRBJ2-7, with 7 positions matching TRBD1. V lost 5 bases, J lost 2 bases, and 13 bases stayed unmatched. Germline V gene lookup returns CDR1 SGHKS and CDR2 YYEKEE (reference sequence). The CDR3 loop spans 16 amino acids. The CDR3: CASRLRQGREPYEQYF. The CDR3 DNA is TGTGCCAGCAGACTTCGACAGGGCCGAGAACCCTACGAGCAGTACTTC.

V and J are TRBV2 and TRBJ2-3, with TRBD2 matching 12 bases. V trimming: 6 bases; J trimming: 2 bases; junction bases outside the gene matches: 3. Germline assignment: CDR1 SNHLY and CDR2 FYNNEI. The CDR3 sequence is 15 residues long. CDR3 in amino acids: CASRGTSGYTDTQYF. CDR3 coding DNA: TGTGCCAGCAGAGGGACTAGCGGGTACACAGATACGCAGTATTTT.

This chain links TRBV4-1 with TRBJ1-2; D is possibly TRBD1 (5 bases). This CDR3 is 15 amino acids long. CDR1 MGHRA and CDR2 YSYEKL come from the germline V gene. The germline V and J ends were trimmed by 0 bases and 8 bases, with 16 bases remaining between them. CDR3 region: CASSQEISRARGYTF. The CDR3, as DNA: TGCGCCAGCAGCCAAGAAATAAGCAGGGCTCGGGGCTACACCTTC.

J is TRBJ1-5 and V is TRBV12-5; D possibly corresponds to TRBD1 (6 bases). V was pared by 1 base and J by 4 bases, with 11 bases between. Germline V gene data show CDR1 as LGHNT and CDR2 as FRNRAP. The CDR3 has 15 residues. CDR3 sequence (DNA): TGTGCTAGTGGTTTGGGGGACACGGAAAATCAGCCCCAGCATTTT. It codes for CASGLGDTENQPQHF. Variable domain in full (rest from reference TRBV12-5 and TRBJ1-5): DARVTQTPRHKVTEMGQEVTMRCQPILGHNTVFWYRQTMMQGLELLAYFRNRAPLDDSGMPKDRFSAEMPDATLATLKIQPSEPRDSAVYFCASGLGDTENQPQHFGDGTRLSIL.

The rearrangement joins TRBV19 to TRBJ2-1, with TRBD2 matching over 7 bases. The CDR3 has 16 amino acids. Germline V CDR1 and CDR2: LNHDA, SQIVND (reference sequence). With V trimmed by 3 bases and J by 6 bases, 11 bases remained unmatched. The CDR3 reads CASSMLRAGRGNEQFF. CDR3 sequence (DNA): TGTGCCAGTAGTATGCTCAGAGCGGGAAGGGGCAATGAGCAGTTCTTC. The complete variable domain, with remaining parts taken from reference TRBV19 and TRBJ2-1, reads DGGITQSPKYLFRKEGQNVTLSCEQNLNHDAMYWYRQDPGQGLRLIYYSQIVNDFQKGDIAEGYSVSREKKESFPLTVTSAQKNPTAFYLCASSMLRAGRGNEQFFGPGTRLTVL.

The genes are TRBV2 and TRBJ1-5; 9 bases agree with TRBD1. The CDR3 sequence is 15 residues long. V lost 3 bases to trimming and J lost 6 bases; unmatched junction nucleotides: 6. Germline-derived CDR1 and CDR2 are SNHLY and FYNNEI. The CDR3 sequence is CASSEGTGYGQPQHF. CDR3 sequence (DNA): TGTGCCAGCAGTGAGGGGACAGGGTATGGTCAGCCCCAGCATTTT.

This chain joins TRBV25-1 and TRBJ1-4, with a tentative D call TRBD1 (5 bases). The germline V gene encodes CDR1 MGHDK and CDR2 SYGVNS. V gave up 7 bases and J gave up 0 bases, with 12 bases separating them. This CDR3 has 15 residues. CDR3 bases: TGTGCCAGCAAACCGACAGATACAACTAATGAAAAACTGTTTTTT. It translates to CASKPTDTTNEKLFF. Based on the CDR3 plus reference TRBV25-1 and TRBJ1-4, the full variable domain is EADIYQTPRYLVIGTGKKITLECSQTMGHDKMYWYQQDPGMELHLIHYSYGVNSTEKGDLSSESTVSRIRTEHFPLTLESARPSHTSQYLCASKPTDTTNEKLFFGSGTQLSVL.